The 17 T cell receptor beta chains listed next were all sequenced from one sample in a study of T-cell reconstitution after alpha-beta-depleted transplantation in children. Library preparation (for TCRbeta) was performed with unique molecular identifiers. A single record per CDR3 protein comes from TCRdb applying MiXCR to the PCR reads. Here the sample spans about 210,000 distinct CDR3 sequences, around a sixth being singletons. The source material was PBMCs, mostly from graft donor cells, sampled 360 days after TCRalphabeta/CD19-depleted stem cell transplant. Receptors originate from a male patient between 2 and 15 years old who had a stem cell transplant for acute lymphoblastic leukemia, so the T cells may come from the graft donor.

This clonotype was observed a handful of times. The chain combines TRBV28 with TRBJ2-1; 8 positions agree with TRBD2. Germline CDR1 MDHEN, CDR2 SYDVKM. CDR3 size: 14 residues. With 8 bases clipped from V and 3 bases from J, the junction kept 6 bases outside the gene matches. CDR3 sequence: CASDGGANYNEQFF. In DNA, the CDR3 is TGTGCCAGCGACGGGGGGGCGAACTACAATGAGCAGTTCTTC.

This clonotype was seen a few times. The chain has TRBV20-1 and TRBJ2-1; TRBD2 aligns across 8 bases. V lost 1 base to trimming and J lost 4 bases; unmatched junction nucleotides: 6. The CDR3 loop spans 15 amino acids. Looked up from germline, CDR1 is DFQATT and CDR2 is SNEGSKA (reference sequence). Here the CDR3 reads CSARATGGHYNEQFF. The CDR3 DNA sequence: TGCAGTGCTAGAGCAACGGGGGGGCATTACAATGAGCAGTTCTTC.

The rearrangement links TRBV5-6 to TRBJ1-1, with unresolved D. The length of the CDR3 is 15 residues. CDR1 is SGHDT, CDR2 YYEEEE, per germline. Trimming took 4 bases from V and 0 from J, leaving 13 bases between them. The CDR3 coding sequence is TGTGCCAGCAGCGGCCGTGGGGAACTGAACACTGAAGCTTTCTTT. It encodes CASSGRGELNTEAFF.

This clonotype occurred many times. The V call is TRBV6-2 or TRBV6-3, the J call TRBJ2-7, with D perhaps matching TRBD1 or TRBD2 (5 bases each). Trimming took 2 bases from V and 6 from J, leaving 14 bases between them. Germline assignment: CDR1 MNHEY and CDR2 SVGEGT. The CDR3 has 14 residues. The CDR3 DNA follows: TGTGCCAGCAGTTACAGGGACCTCATGAGCGAGCAGTACTTC. Protein: CASSYRDLMSEQYF.

V gene TRBV20-1 combines with J gene TRBJ2-7; D may be TRBD1 (6 bases). V lost 3 bases and J lost 3, with 9 bases in between. Germline V CDR1 and CDR2: DFQATT, SNEGSKA (reference sequence). The CDR3 covers 12 residues. CDR3 in DNA: TGCAGTGCTAGTAACAGGGTCTACGAGCAGTACTTC. Its translation: CSASNRVYEQYF.

This clonotype was counted a few times. The chain links TRBV15 to TRBJ2-7; D is possibly TRBD1 or TRBD2 (6 bases each). Germline V gene sequence: CDR1 LNHNV, CDR2 YYDKDF (reference sequence). CDR3 size: 17 residues. V was clipped by 0 bases and J by 4 bases, with 19 bases between them. This chain's CDR3 is CATSRDFEGGTFYEQYF. The CDR3 DNA follows: TGTGCCACCAGCAGAGATTTCGAGGGGGGTACCTTTTACGAGCAGTACTTC.

The chain links TRBV6-5 to TRBJ2-1; D might be TRBD1 (6 bases). The V end was cut by 2 bases, the J end by 4 bases, with 12 bases between. Germline V gene data show CDR1 as MNHEY and CDR2 as SVGAGI. The CDR3 totals 15 residues. The CDR3 nucleotides read TGTGCCAGCAGTTACCTGGCGGACAGATACAATGAGCAGTTCTTC. This translates into CASSYLADRYNEQFF.

This clonotype turned up a few times. CDR3 loop: CASRVGAGLTDTQYF. CDR3 coding DNA: TGTGCCAGCAGAGTGGGGGCAGGGCTCACAGATACGCAGTATTTT. The rearrangement joins TRBV12-3 or TRBV12-4 to TRBJ2-3, with TRBD1 as a possible D gene (6 bases). Trimming took off 6 bases at V and 2 bases at J, with 15 bases between the two ends. This CDR3 is built from 15 residues.

CDR3 coding DNA: TGCAGCGTTGAAGATAAATCGGGTGTCGGAGCCAAAAACATTCAGTACTTC. Amino acids: CSVEDKSGVGAKNIQYF. The chain couples TRBV29-1 to TRBJ2-4; D unresolved. This CDR3 spans 17 amino acids. V was clipped by 0 bases and J by 0 bases, with 15 bases between them. The germline CDR1 and CDR2 sequences are SQVTM and ANQGSEA.

Many counts were recorded for this clonotype. This chain links TRBV12-3 or TRBV12-4 with TRBJ2-3; no reliable D call. The CDR3 consists of 14 residues. Trimming left V 6 bases short and J 4 bases short, with 14 bases between. The CDR3, as DNA: TGTGCCAGCAGACTCCTTTTTGGGGCAGATACGCAGTATTTT. Amino acids: CASRLLFGADTQYF.

The CDR3 nucleotides are TGTGCCATCGATTCTCTTTTGGGGAGCGCAGATACGCAGTATTTT. Translated, it gives CAIDSLLGSADTQYF. The V and J genes are TRBV10-3 and TRBJ2-3; TRBD2 is a possible D gene (5 bases). CDR1 ENHRY and CDR2 SYGVKD come from the germline V gene. V lost 8 bases and J lost 4, with 19 bases in between. This CDR3 region has 15 residues.

The chain couples TRBV4-1 to TRBJ1-1, with TRBD1 matching over 7 bases. This CDR3 is built from 15 residues. From germline, CDR1 is MGHRA and CDR2 YSYEKL. V lost 2 bases, J lost 1 base, and 4 bases stayed unmatched. CDR3 in amino acids: CASSQLTGRNTEAFF. The DNA for the CDR3 is TGCGCCAGCAGCCAACTGACAGGGAGGAACACTGAAGCTTTCTTT.

This clonotype has only a few counts. V gene TRBV11-3 combines with J gene TRBJ2-1; the match to TRBD2 covers 14 bases. Trimming took 4 bases from V and 5 from J; bases not matched to a gene: 1. Germline V CDR1 and CDR2: SGHNT, YENEEA. This CDR3 contains 15 residues. CDR3 sequence (DNA): TGTGCCAGCAGCTGGGGACTAGCGGGAGACAATGAGCAGTTCTTC. Translated, it gives CASSWGLAGDNEQFF.

This clonotype came up a few times. V is TRBV7-2 and J is TRBJ2-7; 11 nucleotides align to TRBD2. Germline assignment: CDR1 SGHTA and CDR2 FQGNSA. The CDR3 loop spans 15 amino acids. Losses at the gene ends were 3 bases for V and 4 bases for J; bases not matched to a gene: 5. CDR3 residues: CASSLSLAGEYEQYF. In nucleotides, the CDR3 is TGTGCCAGCAGCTTGTCACTAGCGGGGGAATACGAGCAGTACTTC. Using reference TRBV7-2 and TRBJ2-7 for the parts outside the CDR3, the full variable domain is GAGVSQSPSNKVTEKGKDVELRCDPISGHTALYWYRQSLGQGLEFLIYFQGNSAPDKSGLPSDRFSAERTGGSVSTLTIQRTQQEDSAVYLCASSLSLAGEYEQYFGPGTRLTVT.

In this sample, this clonotype turned up a few times. The V gene is TRBV12-3 or TRBV12-4, the J gene TRBJ2-1, with D hard to call. Trimming left V 3 bases short and J 9 bases short, with 9 bases between. CDR3 length equals 12 residues. The CDR3 DNA sequence: TGTGCCAGCAGTTTTAGGGATCGTGAGCAGTTCTTC. Protein product: CASSFRDREQFF.

On this clonotype: One end of the junction fails to match germline, which may point to a read error. This rearrangement joins TRBV29-1 to TRBJ2-2, with 16 bases fitting TRBD2. The CDR3 is 16 amino acids. From germline, CDR1 is SQVTM and CDR2 ANQGSEA. In DNA, the CDR3 is TGCAGCGTTGAAGAGGGGACTAGCGGGAGGGGAGGGGATCTGTTTTTT. It encodes CSVEEGTSGRGGDLFF.

The CDR3 sequence is CATSDSHGYEQYF. CDR3 sequence (DNA): TGTGCCACCAGTGATTCCCACGGATACGAGCAGTACTTC. V gene TRBV24-1 combines with J gene TRBJ2-7; no definite D call. The germline gives CDR1 KGHDR, CDR2 SFDVKD. The CDR3 length is 13 residues. Trimming took off 2 bases at V and 4 bases at J, with 8 bases between the two ends.